The 21 T cell receptor beta chains below were found in one sample sequenced in a study of T cell changes during pregnancy in multiple sclerosis. The table came from immunoSEQ multiplex PCR; TCRdb's copy has only in-frame clones and leaves some out. This sample has 25,000 or so clones, with 70% to 90% found just once. The source material was CD4+ T cells from peripheral blood mononuclear cells, sampled in the first trimester of pregnancy. Receptors were obtained from a female donor in good health, enrolled as a control in a pregnancy study.

The gene calls are TRBV7-9 and TRBJ1-4, with D possibly matching TRBD1 (6 bases). The CDR3 is made up of 16 amino acids. V lost 4 bases and J 1 base, leaving 13 bases between the germline ends. Germline V gene data show CDR1 as SEHNR and CDR2 as FQNEAQ (reference sequence). The CDR3 protein is CASSSARGLTNEKLFF. CDR3 bases: TGTGCCAGCAGCTCGGCGCGGGGGCTAACTAATGAAAAACTGTTTTTT.

The rearrangement links TRBV2 to TRBJ2-3, with D maybe TRBD2 (5 bases). V was shortened by 6 bases and J by 2 bases, with 6 bases between the two germline ends. This CDR3 has 12 amino acids. From germline, CDR1 is SNHLY and CDR2 FYNNEI. CDR3 in amino acids: CASRRVTDTQYF. CDR3 bases: TGTGCCAGCAGGCGGGTCACAGATACGCAGTATTTT. The entire variable domain, with the rest obtained from reference TRBV2 and TRBJ2-3, is as follows: EPEVTQTPSHQVTQMGQEVILRCVPISNHLYFYWYRQILGQKVEFLVSFYNNEISEKSEIFDDQFSVERPDGSNFTLKIRSTKLEDSAMYFCASRRVTDTQYFGPGTRLTVL.

The chain uses TRBV10-2 and TRBJ2-3, with 9 positions matching TRBD2. The CDR3 covers 16 residues. With V trimmed by 3 bases and J by 5 bases, 9 bases remained unmatched. Germline CDR1 WSHSY, CDR2 SAAADI. Here the CDR3 reads CASSDRRGGGGDTQYF. Written as DNA, the CDR3 is TGCGCCAGCAGTGATCGACGAGGCGGGGGGGGAGATACGCAGTATTTT.

The chain couples TRBV19 to TRBJ2-2; D might be TRBD1 (5 bases). The CDR3 spans 18 residues. Germline CDR1 is LNHDA and CDR2 is SQIVND (reference sequence). Between the trimmed V and J ends, which lost 3 bases and 5 bases, there was a span of 22 bases. DNA of the CDR3: TGTGCCAGTAGTATCTTAAAAGGGCAGGGTGAGAGGACCGGGGAGCTGTTTTTT. Amino acids: CASSILKGQGERTGELFF.

The chain uses TRBV7-2 and TRBJ2-1; 7 bases match TRBD2. The trim removed 1 base at V and 7 bases at J, leaving 7 bases unmatched. Germline CDR1 is SGHTA and CDR2 is FQGNSA. The CDR3 loop spans 15 amino acids. As DNA, the CDR3 is TGTGCCAGCAGCTTAGACGGGAGGCCACGAAATGAGCAGTTCTTC. This sequence encodes CASSLDGRPRNEQFF.

The chain employs TRBV11-3 and TRBJ2-1; weak D call: TRBD1 (6 bases). With 0 bases removed from V and 8 bases from J, the gap between germline ends came to 14 bases. Germline V gives CDR1 SGHNT, CDR2 YENEEA. The CDR3 spans 15 residues. The CDR3 reads CASSLDLQGKDEQFF. The DNA of the CDR3 is TGTGCCAGCAGCTTAGATCTCCAGGGGAAGGATGAGCAGTTCTTC.

V and J are TRBV11-2 and TRBJ2-3, with D perhaps matching TRBD2 (5 bases). This CDR3 is 16 amino acids long. V lost 6 bases and J 0 bases, leaving 16 bases between the germline ends. Per the germline V gene, CDR1 is SGHAT and CDR2 is FQNNGV. CDR3 sequence (DNA): TGTGCCAGCAGAAAGACCGGGATGACTAGCACAGATACGCAGTATTTT. The encoded protein is CASRKTGMTSTDTQYF.

The chain recombines TRBV2 with TRBJ1-5, with unresolved D. CDR3 length equals 16 residues. Trimming pared 6 bases from V and 2 bases from J, leaving 17 bases between. The germline V gene has CDR1 SNHLY and CDR2 FYNNEI. The CDR3 loop reads CASRAPEVRGNQPQHF. CDR3 DNA sequence: TGTGCCAGCAGGGCCCCGGAGGTTCGCGGCAATCAGCCCCAGCATTTT.

The chain carries TRBV29-1 and TRBJ1-2, with 8 bases identical to TRBD1. CDR1 is SQVTM and CDR2 is ANQGSEA in the germline V gene. Trimming cost V 6 bases and J 4 bases; bases outside gene matches: 7. The CDR3 contains 13 residues. The CDR3 region has the DNA TGCAGCGTAGGACAGGGTCCGAGCTATGGCTACACCTTC. This encodes CSVGQGPSYGYTF.

The chain couples TRBV30 to TRBJ1-1; D is perhaps TRBD1 (6 bases). Germline lookup yields CDR1 GTSNPN and CDR2 SVGIG (reference sequence). V lost 8 bases to trimming and J lost 0 bases, with 10 bases between them. CDR3 length: 12 amino acids. This CDR3 is CAQQGMNTEAFF. As DNA, the CDR3 is TGTGCCCAACAGGGCATGAACACTGAAGCTTTCTTT. Variable domain in full (rest from reference TRBV30 and TRBJ1-1): SQTIHQWPATLVQPVGSPLSLECTVEGTSNPNLYWYRQAAGRGLQLLFYSVGIGQISSEVPQNLSASRPQDRQFILSSKKLLLSDSGFYLCAQQGMNTEAFFGQGTRLTVV.

The chain uses TRBV18 and TRBJ1-1, with a weak D call TRBD1 (5 bases). The CDR3 loop spans 15 amino acids. V lost 0 bases to trimming and J lost 5 bases, with 13 bases between them. CDR1 and CDR2 from the germline V gene are KGHSH and LQKENI. The CDR3 here is CASSPPRAGRTEAFF. In nucleotides, the CDR3 is TGTGCCAGCTCACCACCGAGGGCAGGGAGGACTGAAGCTTTCTTT.

This clone was observed a handful of times. The rearrangement joins TRBV14 to TRBJ2-3, with D perhaps TRBD2 (7 bases). V was cut by 0 bases and J by 2 bases, with 15 bases left in between. Germline CDR1 is SGHDN and CDR2 is FVKESK. The CDR3 has 17 amino acids. The CDR3 spells CASSQDAVGGLTDTQYF. The DNA for the CDR3 is TGTGCCAGCAGCCAAGACGCGGTGGGGGGGCTCACAGATACGCAGTATTTT.

The chain recombines TRBV7-3 with TRBJ2-7; maybe TRBD2 (6 bases). This CDR3 is 17 amino acids long. CDR1 is SGHTA and CDR2 is FQGTGA in the germline V gene. V shed 2 bases and J shed 0 bases, with 17 bases lying between them. CDR3 sequence (DNA): TGTGCCAGCAGCTTAGAACCCAGGACGGGAGTCTCCTACGAGCAGTACTTC. It specifies CASSLEPRTGVSYEQYF.

The rearrangement joins TRBV4-1 to TRBJ2-7, with 8 bases matching TRBD1. CDR1 is MGHRA, CDR2 YSYEKL, per germline. The CDR3 has 15 amino acids. Trimming removed 2 bases from V and 0 bases from J; junction bases left unmatched: 3. CDR3 residues: CASSQPDRASYEQYF. CDR3 nucleotides: TGCGCCAGCAGCCAACCGGACAGGGCCTCCTACGAGCAGTACTTC.

The chain links TRBV29-1 to TRBJ2-3, with 7 bases matching TRBD2. The CDR3 is 16 residues long. Germline loops: CDR1 SQVTM, CDR2 ANQGSEA. The J segment lost 2 bases and the V segment lost 8 bases, leaving 16 bases of the junction unmatched. The CDR3 DNA is TGCAGCCTTACAGGAGAAGGACTAGTCCTCACAGATACGCAGTATTTT. This sequence encodes CSLTGEGLVLTDTQYF.

This clone was detected once. A junction end diverges from the germline sequence, so it may reflect a read error. V gene TRBV7-8 combines with J gene TRBJ1-2; the D gene is possibly TRBD1 (5 bases). CDR1 and CDR2 (germline): SGHVS, FQNEAQ. CDR3 length: 12 amino acids. CDR3 in DNA: TGTGCCAGCAGCTTAAAGGGGTCTCAGGGATCCTTC. Its protein product is CASSLKGSQGSF.

There are a few counts of this clone. The chain is built from TRBV5-1 and TRBJ2-6; D gene ambiguous. Trimming removed 0 bases from V and 2 bases from J, with 9 bases in between. This CDR3 region has 16 residues. Germline V CDR1 and CDR2: SGHRS, YFSETQ. CDR3 region: CASSLGVLTGANVLTF. The CDR3 region has the DNA TGCGCCAGCAGCTTGGGAGTATTGACTGGGGCCAACGTCCTGACTTTC.

The chain carries TRBV7-3 and TRBJ2-2; 9 bases are shared with TRBD2. Germline CDR1 and CDR2: SGHTA and FQGTGA. Unmatched junction bases numbered 9, after V lost 2 bases and J lost 5 bases. The CDR3 loop spans 17 amino acids. This CDR3 reads CASSLYPAGGLTGELFF. CDR3 nucleotide sequence: TGTGCCAGCAGCTTATACCCAGCGGGGGGCCTAACCGGGGAGCTGTTTTTT. The entire variable domain, with the rest obtained from reference TRBV7-3 and TRBJ2-2, is as follows: GAGVSQTPSNKVTEKGKYVELRCDPISGHTALYWYRQSLGQGPEFLIYFQGTGAADDSGLPNDRFFAVRPEGSVSTLKIQRTERGDSAVYLCASSLYPAGGLTGELFFGEGSRLTVL.

Within the sample, this clone is medium-sized. The chain carries TRBV5-4 and TRBJ1-6; 7 bases align to TRBD1. V dropped 0 bases and J dropped 6; count of bases not matched to a gene: 3. The CDR3 consists of 15 residues. Germline V gene sequence: CDR1 SGHNT, CDR2 YYREEE (reference sequence). The CDR3 DNA is TGTGCCAGCAGCTTGGCCGGGGACAGTAATTCACCCCTCCACTTT. Amino acid sequence: CASSLAGDSNSPLHF.

The J gene is TRBJ2-1, the V gene TRBV11-2; 9 nucleotides align to TRBD1. The germline CDR1 and CDR2 sequences are SGHAT and FQNNGV. The CDR3 runs to 16 residues. V lost 5 bases and J lost 6; bases outside the gene matches: 11. CDR3 DNA: TGTGCCAGCAGCCTGAGTTGGACAGGGGTGAGCAATGAGCAGTTCTTC. The encoded protein is CASSLSWTGVSNEQFF.

The chain joins TRBV7-2 to TRBJ1-2; TRBD1 might be the D (5 bases). The CDR3 length is 12 residues. Germline CDR1 SGHTA, CDR2 FQGNSA. Trimming shortened V by 4 bases and J by 8 bases, and 11 bases separated the two germline ends. The CDR3 bases are TGTGCCAGCAGCTCTGGGGCGTCCGGCTACACCTTC. It translates to CASSSGASGYTF.